This T cell receptor (beta chain) stems from a study of T cell changes during pregnancy in multiple sclerosis. Germline V gene sequence: CDR1 MDHEN, CDR2 SYDVKM. This CDR3 region has 14 residues. The germline V and J ends were trimmed by 8 bases and 4 bases, with 18 bases remaining between them. Produced via immunoSEQ multiplex PCR; TCRdb's table is partial and in-frame only. Here the sample spans approximately 80,000 clones, about 93% being singletons. This receptor was identified in a female donor in good health, enrolled as a control in a pregnancy study. V and J are TRBV28 and TRBJ2-7; maybe TRBD2 (6 bases). Material: peripheral blood, obtained in the second trimester of pregnancy. CDR3 sequence reads: CASWDSRPSYEQYF. The CDR3 nucleotides read TGTGCCAGCTGGGACTCACGCCCTTCTTACGAGCAGTACTTC.